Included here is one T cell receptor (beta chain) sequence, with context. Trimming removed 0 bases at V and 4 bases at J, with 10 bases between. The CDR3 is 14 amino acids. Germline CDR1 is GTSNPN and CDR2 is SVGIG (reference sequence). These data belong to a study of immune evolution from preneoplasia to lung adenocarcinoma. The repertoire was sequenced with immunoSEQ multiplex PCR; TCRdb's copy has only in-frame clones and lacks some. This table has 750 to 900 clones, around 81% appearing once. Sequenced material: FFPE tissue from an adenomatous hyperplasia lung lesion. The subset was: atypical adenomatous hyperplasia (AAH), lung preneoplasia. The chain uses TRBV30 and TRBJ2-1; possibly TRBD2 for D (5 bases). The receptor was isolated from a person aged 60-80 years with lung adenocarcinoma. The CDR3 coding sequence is TGTGCCTGGAGTGTATTCGGGGTATACAATGAGCAGTTCTTC. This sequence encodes CAWSVFGVYNEQFF.